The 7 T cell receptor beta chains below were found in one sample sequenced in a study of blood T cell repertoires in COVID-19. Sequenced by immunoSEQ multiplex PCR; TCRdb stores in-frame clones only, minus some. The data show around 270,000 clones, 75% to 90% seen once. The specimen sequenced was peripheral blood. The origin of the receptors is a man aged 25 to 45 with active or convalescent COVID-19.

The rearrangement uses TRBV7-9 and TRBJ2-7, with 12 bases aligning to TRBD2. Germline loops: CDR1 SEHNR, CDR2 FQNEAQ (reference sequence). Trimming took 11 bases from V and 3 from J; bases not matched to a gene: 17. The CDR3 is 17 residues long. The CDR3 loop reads CAGETSGGKFAVYEQYF. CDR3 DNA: TGTGCCGGTGAGACTAGCGGGGGCAAATTTGCTGTCTACGAGCAGTACTTC.

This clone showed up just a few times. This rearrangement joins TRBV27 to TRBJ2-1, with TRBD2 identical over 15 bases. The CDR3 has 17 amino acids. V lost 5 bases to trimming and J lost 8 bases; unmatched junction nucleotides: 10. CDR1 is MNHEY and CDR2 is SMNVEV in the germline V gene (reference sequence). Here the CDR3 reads CASSAKVGLAGGHEQFF. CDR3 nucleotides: TGTGCCAGCAGTGCCAAAGTAGGACTAGCGGGGGGGCATGAGCAGTTCTTC.

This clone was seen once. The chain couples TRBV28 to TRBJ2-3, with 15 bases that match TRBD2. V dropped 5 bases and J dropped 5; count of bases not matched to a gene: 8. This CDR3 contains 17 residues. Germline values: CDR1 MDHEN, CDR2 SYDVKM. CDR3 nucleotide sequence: TGTGCCAGCAGTGCGGGACTAGCGGGGGGTCGGATAGATACGCAGTATTTT. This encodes CASSAGLAGGRIDTQYF.

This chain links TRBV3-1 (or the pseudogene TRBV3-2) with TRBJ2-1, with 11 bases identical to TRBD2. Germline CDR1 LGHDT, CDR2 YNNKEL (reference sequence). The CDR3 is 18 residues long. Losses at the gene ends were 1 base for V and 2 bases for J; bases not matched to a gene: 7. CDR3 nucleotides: TGTGCCAGCAGCCAAGCGCGGGCTAGCGGGGGGACCTACAATGAGCAGTTCTTC. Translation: CASSQARASGGTYNEQFF.

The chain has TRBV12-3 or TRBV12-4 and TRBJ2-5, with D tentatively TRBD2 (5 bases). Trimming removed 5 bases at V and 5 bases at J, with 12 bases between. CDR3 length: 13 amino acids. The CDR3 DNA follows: TGTGCCAGCAGTCCTGGACGGGGTGAGACCCAGTACTTC. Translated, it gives CASSPGRGETQYF.

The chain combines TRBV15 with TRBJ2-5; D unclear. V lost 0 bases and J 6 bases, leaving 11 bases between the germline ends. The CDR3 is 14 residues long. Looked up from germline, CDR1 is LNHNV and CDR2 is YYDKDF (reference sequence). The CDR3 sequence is CATSRDSSAKTQYF. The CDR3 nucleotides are TGTGCCACCAGCAGAGATTCCAGCGCCAAGACCCAGTACTTC. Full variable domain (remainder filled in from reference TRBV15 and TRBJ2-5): DAMVIQNPRYQVTQFGKPVTLSCSQTLNHNVMYWYQQKSSQAPKLLFHYYDKDFNNEADTPDNFQSRRPNTSFCFLDIRSPGLGDTAMYLCATSRDSSAKTQYFGPGTRLLVL.

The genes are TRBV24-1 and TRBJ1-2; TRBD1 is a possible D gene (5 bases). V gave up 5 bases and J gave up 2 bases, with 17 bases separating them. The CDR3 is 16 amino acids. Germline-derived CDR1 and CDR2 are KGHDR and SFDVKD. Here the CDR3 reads CATSGTWFGRNYGYTF. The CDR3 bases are TGTGCCACCAGTGGGACATGGTTCGGACGCAACTATGGCTACACCTTC.